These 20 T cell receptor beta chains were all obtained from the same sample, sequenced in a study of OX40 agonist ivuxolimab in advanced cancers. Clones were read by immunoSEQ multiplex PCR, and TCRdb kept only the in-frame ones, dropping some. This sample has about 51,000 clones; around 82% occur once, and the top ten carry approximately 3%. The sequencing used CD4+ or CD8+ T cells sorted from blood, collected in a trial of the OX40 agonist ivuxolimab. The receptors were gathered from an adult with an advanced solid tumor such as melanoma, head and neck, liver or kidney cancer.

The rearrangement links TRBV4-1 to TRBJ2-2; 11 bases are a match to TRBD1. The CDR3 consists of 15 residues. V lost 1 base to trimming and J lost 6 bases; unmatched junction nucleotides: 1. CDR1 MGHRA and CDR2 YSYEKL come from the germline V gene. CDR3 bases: TGCGCCAGCAGCCAAGTGGGACAGGGGGCCGGGGAGCTGTTTTTT. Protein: CASSQVGQGAGELFF.

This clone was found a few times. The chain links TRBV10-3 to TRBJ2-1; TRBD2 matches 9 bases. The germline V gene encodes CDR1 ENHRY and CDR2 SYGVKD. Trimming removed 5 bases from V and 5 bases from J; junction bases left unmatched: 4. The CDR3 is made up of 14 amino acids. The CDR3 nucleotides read TGTGCCATCAGTTTTAGACTAGCGGACAATGAGCAGTTCTTC. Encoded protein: CAISFRLADNEQFF.

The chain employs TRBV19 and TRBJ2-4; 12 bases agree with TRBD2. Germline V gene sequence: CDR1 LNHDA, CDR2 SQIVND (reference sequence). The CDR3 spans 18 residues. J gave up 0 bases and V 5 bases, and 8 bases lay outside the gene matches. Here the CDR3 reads CASSYRLAGDKAKNIQYF. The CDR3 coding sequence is TGTGCCAGTAGTTATCGACTAGCGGGGGACAAAGCCAAAAACATTCAGTACTTC.

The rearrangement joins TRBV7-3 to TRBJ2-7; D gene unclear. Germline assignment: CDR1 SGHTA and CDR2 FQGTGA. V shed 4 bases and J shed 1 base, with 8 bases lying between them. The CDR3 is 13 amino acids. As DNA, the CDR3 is TGTGCCAGCAGCTCGTGGGGATCCTACGAGCAGTACTTC. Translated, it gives CASSSWGSYEQYF.

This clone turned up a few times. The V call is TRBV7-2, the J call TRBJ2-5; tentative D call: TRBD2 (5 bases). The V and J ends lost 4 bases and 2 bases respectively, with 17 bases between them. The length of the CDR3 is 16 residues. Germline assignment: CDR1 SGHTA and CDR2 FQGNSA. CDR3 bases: TGTGCCAGCAGCTCGTACGTGGCTAGCAGACAAGAGACCCAGTACTTC. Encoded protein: CASSSYVASRQETQYF.

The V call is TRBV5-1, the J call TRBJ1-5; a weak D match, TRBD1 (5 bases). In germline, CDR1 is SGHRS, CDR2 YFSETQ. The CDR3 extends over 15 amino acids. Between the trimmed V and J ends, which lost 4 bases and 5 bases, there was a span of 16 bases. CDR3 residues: CASSRGGGRDQPQHF. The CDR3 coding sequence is TGCGCCAGCAGCCGGGGTGGGGGTCGCGATCAGCCCCAGCATTTT.

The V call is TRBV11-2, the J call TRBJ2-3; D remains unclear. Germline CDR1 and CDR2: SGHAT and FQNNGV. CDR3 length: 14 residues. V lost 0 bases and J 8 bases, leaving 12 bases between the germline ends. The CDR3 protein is CASSLEGALSTQYF. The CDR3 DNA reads TGTGCCAGCAGCTTAGAGGGTGCACTGTCTACGCAGTATTTT.

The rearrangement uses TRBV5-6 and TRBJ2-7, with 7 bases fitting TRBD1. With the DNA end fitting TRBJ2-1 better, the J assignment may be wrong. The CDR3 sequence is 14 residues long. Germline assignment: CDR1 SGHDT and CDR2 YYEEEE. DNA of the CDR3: TGTGCCAGCAGCGCCCCGACAGGGTTCTACGAGCAGTTCTTC. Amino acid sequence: CASSAPTGFYEQFF.

DNA for the CDR3: TGCGCCAGCAGCCCCGGGACAGGGGGCTCCGGGGCCAACGTCCTGACTTTC. It yields the protein CASSPGTGGSGANVLTF. The V gene is TRBV5-1, the J gene TRBJ2-6; TRBD1 agrees at 12 bases. This CDR3 contains 17 residues. Germline loops: CDR1 SGHRS, CDR2 YFSETQ. Unmatched junction bases numbered 6, after V lost 4 bases and J lost 4 bases.

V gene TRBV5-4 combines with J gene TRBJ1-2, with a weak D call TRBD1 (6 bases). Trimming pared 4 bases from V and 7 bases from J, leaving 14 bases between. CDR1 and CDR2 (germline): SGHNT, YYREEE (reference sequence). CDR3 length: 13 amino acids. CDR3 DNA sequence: TGTGCCAGCAGCGCCGACAGGCGGGGTGGCTACACCTTC. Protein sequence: CASSADRRGGYTF.

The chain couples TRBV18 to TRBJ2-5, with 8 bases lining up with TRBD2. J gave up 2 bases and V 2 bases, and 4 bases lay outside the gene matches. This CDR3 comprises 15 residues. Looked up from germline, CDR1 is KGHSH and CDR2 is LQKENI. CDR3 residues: CASSPERGLQETQYF. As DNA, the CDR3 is TGTGCCAGCTCACCAGAGCGGGGGTTACAAGAGACCCAGTACTTC.

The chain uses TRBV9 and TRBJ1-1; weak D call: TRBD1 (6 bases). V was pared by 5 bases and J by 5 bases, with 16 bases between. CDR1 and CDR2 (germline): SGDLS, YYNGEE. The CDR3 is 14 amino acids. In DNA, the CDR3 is TGTGCCAGCAGTCCAAACAGGGAGGGAACTGAAGCTTTCTTT. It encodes CASSPNREGTEAFF. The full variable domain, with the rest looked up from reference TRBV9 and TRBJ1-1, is DSGVTQTPKHLITATGQRVTLRCSPRSGDLSVYWYQQSLDQGLQFLIQYYNGEERAKGNILERFSAQQFPDLHSELNLSSLELGDSALYFCASSPNREGTEAFFGQGTRLTVV.

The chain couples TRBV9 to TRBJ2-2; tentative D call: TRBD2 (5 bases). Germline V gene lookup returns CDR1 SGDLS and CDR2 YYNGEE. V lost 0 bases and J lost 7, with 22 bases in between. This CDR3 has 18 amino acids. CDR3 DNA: TGTGCCAGCAGCGTAGAAGGGATCCTTACGGTCGGAGGCGGGGAGCTGTTTTTT. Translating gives CASSVEGILTVGGGELFF.

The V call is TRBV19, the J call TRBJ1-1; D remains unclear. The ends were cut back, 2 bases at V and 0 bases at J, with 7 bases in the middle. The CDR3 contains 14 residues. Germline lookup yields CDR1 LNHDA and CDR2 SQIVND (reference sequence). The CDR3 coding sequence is TGTGCCAGTAGTATACAAACAGTGAACACTGAAGCTTTCTTT. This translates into CASSIQTVNTEAFF.

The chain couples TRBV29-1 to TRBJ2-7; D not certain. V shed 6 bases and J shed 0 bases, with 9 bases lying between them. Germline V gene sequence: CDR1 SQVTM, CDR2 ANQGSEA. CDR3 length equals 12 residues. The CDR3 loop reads CSVTSSSYEQYF. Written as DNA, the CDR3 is TGCAGCGTAACTTCGAGCTCCTACGAGCAGTACTTC.

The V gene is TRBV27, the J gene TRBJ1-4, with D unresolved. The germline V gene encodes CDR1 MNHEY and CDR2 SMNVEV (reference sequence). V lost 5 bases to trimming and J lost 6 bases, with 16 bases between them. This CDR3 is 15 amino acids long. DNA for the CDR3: TGTGCCAGCAGTCCCACCCGGGAGGCGTATGAAAAACTGTTTTTT. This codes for CASSPTREAYEKLFF.

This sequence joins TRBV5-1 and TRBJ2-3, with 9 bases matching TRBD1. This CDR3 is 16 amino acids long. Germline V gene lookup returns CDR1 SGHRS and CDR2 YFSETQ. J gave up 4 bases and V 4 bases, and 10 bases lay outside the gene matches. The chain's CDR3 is CASSPGQGLRSDTQYF. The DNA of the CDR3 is TGCGCCAGCAGCCCGGGACAGGGTTTGCGATCAGATACGCAGTATTTT.

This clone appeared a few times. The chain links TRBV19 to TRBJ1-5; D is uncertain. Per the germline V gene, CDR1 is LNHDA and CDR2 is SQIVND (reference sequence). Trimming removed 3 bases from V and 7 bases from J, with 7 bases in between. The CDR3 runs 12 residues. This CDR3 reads CASSMGEQPQHF. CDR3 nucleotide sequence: TGTGCCAGTAGTATGGGAGAGCAGCCCCAGCATTTT.

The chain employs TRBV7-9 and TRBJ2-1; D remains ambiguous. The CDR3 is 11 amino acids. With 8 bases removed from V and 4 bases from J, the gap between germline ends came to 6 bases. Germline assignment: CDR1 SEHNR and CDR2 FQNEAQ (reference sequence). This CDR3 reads CASGPYNEQFF. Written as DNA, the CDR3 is TGTGCCAGCGGCCCATACAATGAGCAGTTCTTC.

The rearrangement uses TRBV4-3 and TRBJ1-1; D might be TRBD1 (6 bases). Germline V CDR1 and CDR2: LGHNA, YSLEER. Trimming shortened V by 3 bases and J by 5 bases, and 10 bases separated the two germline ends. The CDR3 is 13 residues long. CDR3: CASSHQQGTEAFF. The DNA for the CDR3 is TGCGCCAGCAGCCACCAACAGGGTACTGAAGCTTTCTTT.